This T cell receptor (beta chain) was recorded in a study of blood T cell repertoires in COVID-19. Using immunoSEQ multiplex PCR, the repertoire was profiled, and TCRdb retains in-frame clones only, with some absent. The sample has 180,000 or so clones; roughly 79% are singletons. Germline-derived CDR1 and CDR2 are LGHDT and YNNKEL (reference sequence). The CDR3 spans 15 residues. The V gene end was trimmed by 4 bases and the J gene end by 5 bases; junction bases not matched to a gene: 10. The origin of this receptor is a human donor with acute or convalescent COVID-19. The donor label of this sample is uncertain. Sequenced material: peripheral blood. V gene TRBV3-1 (or the pseudogene TRBV3-2) combines with J gene TRBJ2-7; 8 bases agree with TRBD1. Here the CDR3 reads CASSRKQGVGDEQYF. Written as DNA, the CDR3 is TGTGCCAGCAGCCGTAAACAGGGGGTTGGGGACGAGCAGTACTTC.